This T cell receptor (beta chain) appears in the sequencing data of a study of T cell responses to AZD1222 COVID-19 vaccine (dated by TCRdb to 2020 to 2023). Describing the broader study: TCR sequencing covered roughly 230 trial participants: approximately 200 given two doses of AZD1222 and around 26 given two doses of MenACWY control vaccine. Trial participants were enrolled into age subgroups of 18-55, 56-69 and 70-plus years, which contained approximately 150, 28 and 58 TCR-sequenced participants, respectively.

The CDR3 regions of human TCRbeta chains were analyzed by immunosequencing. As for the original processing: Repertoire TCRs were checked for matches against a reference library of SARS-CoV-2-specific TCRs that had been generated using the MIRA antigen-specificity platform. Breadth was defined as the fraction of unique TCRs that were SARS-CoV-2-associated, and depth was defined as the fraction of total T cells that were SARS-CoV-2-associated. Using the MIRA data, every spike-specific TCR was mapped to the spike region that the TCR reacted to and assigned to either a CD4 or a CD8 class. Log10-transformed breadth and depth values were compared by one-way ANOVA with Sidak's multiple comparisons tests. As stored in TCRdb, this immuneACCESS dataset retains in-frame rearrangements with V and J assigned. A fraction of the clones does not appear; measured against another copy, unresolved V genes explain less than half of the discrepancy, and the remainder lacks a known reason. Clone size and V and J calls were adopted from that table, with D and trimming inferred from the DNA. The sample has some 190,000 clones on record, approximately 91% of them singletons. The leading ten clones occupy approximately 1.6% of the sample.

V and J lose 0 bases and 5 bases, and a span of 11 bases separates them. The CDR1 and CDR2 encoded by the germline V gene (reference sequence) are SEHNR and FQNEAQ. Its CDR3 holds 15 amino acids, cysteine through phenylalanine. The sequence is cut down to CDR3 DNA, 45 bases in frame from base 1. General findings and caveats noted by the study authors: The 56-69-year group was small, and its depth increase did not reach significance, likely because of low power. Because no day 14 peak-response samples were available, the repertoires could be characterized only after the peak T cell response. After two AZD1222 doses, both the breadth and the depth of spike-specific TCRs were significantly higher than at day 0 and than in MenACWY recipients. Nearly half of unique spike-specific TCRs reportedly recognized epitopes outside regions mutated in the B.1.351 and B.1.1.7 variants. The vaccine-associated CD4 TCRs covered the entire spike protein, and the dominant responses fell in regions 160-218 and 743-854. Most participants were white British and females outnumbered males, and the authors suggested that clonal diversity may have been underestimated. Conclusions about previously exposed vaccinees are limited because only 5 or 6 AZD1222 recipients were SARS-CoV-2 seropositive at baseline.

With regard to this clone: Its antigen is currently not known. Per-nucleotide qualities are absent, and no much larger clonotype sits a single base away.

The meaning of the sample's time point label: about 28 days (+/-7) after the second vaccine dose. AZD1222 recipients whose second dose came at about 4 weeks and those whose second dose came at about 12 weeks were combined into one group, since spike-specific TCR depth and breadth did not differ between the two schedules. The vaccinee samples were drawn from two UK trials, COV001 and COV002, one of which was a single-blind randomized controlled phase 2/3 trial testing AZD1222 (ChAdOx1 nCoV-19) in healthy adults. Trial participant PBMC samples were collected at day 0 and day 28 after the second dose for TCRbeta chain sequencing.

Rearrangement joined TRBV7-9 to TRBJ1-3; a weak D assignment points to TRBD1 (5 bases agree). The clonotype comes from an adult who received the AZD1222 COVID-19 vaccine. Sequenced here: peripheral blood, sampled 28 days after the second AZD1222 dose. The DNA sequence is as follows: TGTGCCAGCAGCTTAGCTGGGGCCGAACGAAACACCATATATTTT. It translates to CASSLAGAERNTIYF.